This T cell receptor (beta chain) came from a study of regulatory T cells in long-lasting Graves disease. This clonotype was picked up many times. Time point described: newly diagnosed GD, antithyroid drugs for less than 3 months. RNA from PBMCs was the source of the TCR library. For TCR beta, libraries came from iRepertoire HTBI primers and Arm-PCR of CDR3 regions. TCRdb used MiXCR to reprocess the multiplex PCR reads, holding one entry per CDR3 protein. The profile shows 450,000 to 600,000 distinct CDR3 sequences, 15% to 20% of them singletons. The CDR3 extends over 15 amino acids. CDR1 and CDR2 (germline): MDHEN, SYDVKM. The germline V and J ends were trimmed by 6 bases and 3 bases, with 18 bases remaining between them. In addition, the sample was reused for a study of T cells in Graves' hyperthyroidism and ophthalmopathy. From that paper: Diagnoses were established using clinical symptoms, serum thyroxine and TRAb, thyroid ultrasound and orbital computed tomography.

The receptor's source is a man aged 40-55 years with Graves disease. This specimen consisted of peripheral blood mononuclear cells (PBMCs), obtained at new diagnosis, from a patient treated with antithyroid drugs. V gene TRBV28 combines with J gene TRBJ2-7; a possible D gene is TRBD1 (6 bases). CDR3 in amino acids: CASSSTGLESYEQYF. DNA of the CDR3: TGTGCCAGCAGCTCTACAGGGCTGGAGAGCTACGAGCAGTACTTC.